Presented here are 11 T cell receptor beta chains from one specimen sequenced in a study of blood T cell repertoires in COVID-19. Assay: immunoSEQ multiplex PCR; the TCRdb copy retains only in-frame clones and omits some. The sample contains tens of thousands of clones, approximately 80% of which appear only once. What was sequenced was peripheral blood. These receptor sequences come from a man older than 75 with active COVID-19.

The rearrangement links TRBV11-2 to TRBJ1-2; 9 nucleotides match TRBD1. Germline CDR1 is SGHAT and CDR2 is FQNNGV. This CDR3 region has 16 residues. The trim removed 0 bases at V and 3 bases at J, leaving 5 bases unmatched. CDR3 DNA: TGTGCCAGCAGCTTAGATGGGAGACAGGGGGACTATGGCTACACCTTC. Amino acid sequence: CASSLDGRQGDYGYTF.

This chain uses TRBV28 with TRBJ1-3; D not resolved. This CDR3 comprises 16 residues. The germline gives CDR1 MDHEN, CDR2 SYDVKM. Trimming took 7 bases from V and 4 from J, leaving 20 bases between them. CDR3 amino acids: CASKSWEGLVGNTIYF. The CDR3 DNA reads TGTGCCAGCAAATCTTGGGAGGGTCTCGTCGGAAACACCATATATTTT.

The CDR3 bases are TGTGCCAGCAGCTTAGGAGGCTGGGGACAGGTTCTCACCGGGGAGCTGTTTTTT. Its protein is CASSLGGWGQVLTGELFF. The J gene is TRBJ2-2, the V gene TRBV11-3; 8 nucleotides align to TRBD1. The length of the CDR3 is 18 residues. Germline values: CDR1 SGHNT, CDR2 YENEEA. V lost 1 base to trimming and J lost 4 bases; unmatched junction nucleotides: 11.

This chain uses TRBV27 with TRBJ1-1, with a weak D call TRBD1 (6 bases). V was trimmed by 3 bases and J by 2 bases, leaving 10 bases between them. The CDR3 has 14 amino acids. Looked up from germline, CDR1 is MNHEY and CDR2 is SMNVEV (reference sequence). The CDR3 coding sequence is TGTGCCAGCAGTTTCGCGACAGGAAACACTGAAGCTTTCTTT. Translating it yields CASSFATGNTEAFF.

The chain has TRBV2 and TRBJ2-5; 8 bases match TRBD1. The J segment lost 4 bases and the V segment lost 4 bases, leaving 5 bases of the junction unmatched. The germline gives CDR1 SNHLY, CDR2 FYNNEI. This CDR3 has 14 amino acids. CDR3 sequence (DNA): TGTGCCAGCAGTGGGCAGGGGGCCGGAGAGACCCAGTACTTC. Protein: CASSGQGAGETQYF. The complete variable domain, with remaining parts taken from reference TRBV2 and TRBJ2-5, reads EPEVTQTPSHQVTQMGQEVILRCVPISNHLYFYWYRQILGQKVEFLVSFYNNEISEKSEIFDDQFSVERPDGSNFTLKIRSTKLEDSAMYFCASSGQGAGETQYFGPGTRLLVL.

This clone was detected only once. V and J are TRBV11-2 and TRBJ2-1; TRBD1 matches 11 bases. V dropped 6 bases and J dropped 9; count of bases not matched to a gene: 7. The CDR3 length is 14 residues. CDR1 and CDR2 (germline): SGHAT, FQNNGV. CDR3 DNA: TGTGCCAGCAGAGGACAGGGGGCGAGGATTGAGCAGTTCTTC. Its protein product is CASRGQGARIEQFF.

The V and J genes are TRBV28 and TRBJ2-7; no clear D. Per germline, CDR1 MDHEN and CDR2 SYDVKM. The CDR3 is 10 residues long. V was shortened by 8 bases and J by 4 bases, with 6 bases between the two germline ends. The CDR3, as DNA: TGTGCCAGCTCCCAGTACGAGCAGTACTTC. As protein: CASSQYEQYF.

The CDR3 DNA follows: TGTGCCAGCAGCCTAAACCCGACTAGCGGGGGGGCGGATACGCAGTATTTT. It yields the protein CASSLNPTSGGADTQYF. The rearrangement links TRBV7-2 to TRBJ2-3; 14 nucleotides agree with TRBD2. This CDR3 is built from 17 residues. The J segment lost 6 bases and the V segment lost 5 bases, leaving 10 bases of the junction unmatched. Germline CDR1 reads SGHTA; CDR2 reads FQGNSA.

The chain couples TRBV4-1 to TRBJ1-6; possibly TRBD1 for D (5 bases). V was trimmed by 0 bases and J by 10 bases, leaving 16 bases between them. Germline-derived CDR1 and CDR2 are MGHRA and YSYEKL. This CDR3 is 16 amino acids long. CDR3 protein: CASSQEGGLTNSPLHF. CDR3 DNA: TGCGCCAGCAGCCAAGAGGGGGGACTGACTAACTCACCCCTCCACTTT.

The rearrangement uses TRBV5-4 and TRBJ2-1, with 10 positions matching TRBD2. V lost 0 bases and J lost 6; bases outside the gene matches: 6. The CDR3 length is 16 residues. CDR1 is SGHNT, CDR2 YYREEE, per germline (reference sequence). The CDR3 region has the DNA TGTGCCAGCAGCTTGGCTAGGAGCGGGAGGGGCAATGAGCAGTTCTTC. Amino acid sequence: CASSLARSGRGNEQFF.

The chain links TRBV2 to TRBJ2-7; D is unresolved. From germline, CDR1 is SNHLY and CDR2 FYNNEI. The CDR3 sequence is 13 residues long. Trimming cost V 2 bases and J 3 bases, with 8 bases left between them. The CDR3 DNA is TGTGCCAGCAGTGAATTGTTCGGCTACGAGCAGTACTTC. As protein: CASSELFGYEQYF.